This record covers a single TCR beta chain. In TCRdb, the 5' RACE reads were re-called with MiXCR into one record per CDR3 protein. In the table there are a few hundred thousand distinct CDR3 sequences, 25% to 30% of which are singletons. The data derive from a study of T-cell memory formation after mild COVID-19. This CDR3 comprises 14 residues. V lost 4 bases and J 0 bases, leaving 11 bases between the germline ends. Germline V gives CDR1 SQVTM, CDR2 ANQGSEA. This clonotype was sampled from an adult woman who had mild COVID-19 (a few samples of this study predate the infection). Cell type and time point are not known. Sequenced: PBMCs or a T cell subset sorted from them (not recorded which). The chain joins TRBV29-1 to TRBJ2-3; tentatively, D is TRBD2 (6 bases). CDR3 sequence reads: CSVVGTSSTDTQYF. The CDR3 DNA is TGCAGCGTTGTCGGGACTTCTAGCACAGATACGCAGTATTTT.